This T cell receptor (beta chain) was identified during a study of PD-L1 blockade in urothelial cancer. Study-level background: T cell content in blood samples showed a median of approximately 140,000.

This clone was recorded once. The CDR3 contains 13 residues. Germline CDR1 reads MNHEY; CDR2 reads SVGAGI. J gave up 6 bases and V 7 bases, and 6 bases lay outside the gene matches. Time point noted: pretreatment peripheral blood. Repertoires were generated with immunoSEQ multiplex PCR, while TCRdb's copy carries only in-frame clones and drops some. The sample has more than 90,000 clones; roughly 87% are singletons. V and J are TRBV6-5 and TRBJ2-7; 10 nucleotides match TRBD1. The sequenced sample was PBMCs, obtained around atezolizumab (anti-PD-L1) treatment. The origin of this receptor is a man in his fifties or sixties with urothelial cancer. The CDR3 here is CASTRQGAGEQYF. As DNA, the CDR3 is TGTGCCAGCACCCGACAGGGGGCCGGCGAGCAGTACTTC.